This T cell receptor beta chain originates from a study of blood T cell repertoires in COVID-19. Per the original data handling: Reference gene primer amplification gave nucleated cell count estimates. Sequenced by immunoSEQ multiplex PCR; TCRdb stores in-frame clones only, minus some. For V, J and clone size, that table is used; D and trimming come from the DNA. The sample shows around 28,000 clones, about 88% of them seen only once. This CDR3 is 14 amino acids long. Germline CDR1 is SGHRS and CDR2 is YFSETQ. V dropped 4 bases and J dropped 5; count of bases not matched to a gene: 4. This clonotype was sampled from a human donor with acute or convalescent COVID-19. The donor label of this sample is uncertain. The V and J genes are TRBV5-1 and TRBJ1-1; 11 bases line up with TRBD1. Sample: peripheral blood. The CDR3 nucleotides are TGCGCCAGCAGCACGGACAGGGGGCAAACTGAAGCTTTCTTT. Protein sequence: CASSTDRGQTEAFF.